This paragraph covers one TCR beta chain sequence. Its specificity is unknown. Sequencing was performed with immunoSEQ multiplex PCR; in TCRdb, only in-frame clones are kept and a portion is missing. The repertoire includes about 72,000 clones, roughly four fifths of them detected once, and roughly 4% sits in the top ten. V lost 5 bases and J 7 bases, leaving 8 bases between the germline ends. The germline CDR1 and CDR2 sequences are SGHNT and YENEEA. The CDR3 is 11 residues long. These data originate in a study of radiotherapy plus CTLA-4 blockade in lung cancer. Whole-study findings and limits: Interferon-beta, together with early blood T cell clone dynamics, reportedly best predicted response.

The material sequenced was peripheral blood, taken from a patient treated with radiotherapy plus ipilimumab. V usage is TRBV11-3 and J usage is TRBJ2-5; unclear D gene. The TCR sequence derives from a human donor with non-small cell lung cancer who had a partial response to radiotherapy plus ipilimumab. This CDR3 is CASSTGGTQYF. CDR3 sequence (DNA): TGTGCCAGCAGCACGGGTGGGACCCAGTACTTC.